This TCR beta chain was sequenced during a study of blood T cell repertoires in COVID-19. Across the study: Samples taken during acute and convalescent COVID-19 were collected in the United States, Italy and Spain. T cells, B-cell-depleted T cells, or PBMCs supplied cDNA or gDNA.

The assay was immunoSEQ multiplex PCR, and TCRdb's table has in-frame clones only and misses some. The sample records approximately 200,000 clones, around 95% being singletons. Patients at the Seattle site were enrolled during active infection and followed longitudinally. With V trimmed by 2 bases and J by 4 bases, 10 bases remained unmatched. CDR1 and CDR2 (germline): SGHDT, YYEEEE. CDR3 size: 17 residues. The clonotype was recovered from a man aged 30 to 39 with COVID-19, enrolled during active disease. The J gene is TRBJ1-4, the V gene TRBV5-6, with 8 positions matching TRBD1. The sample comprised peripheral blood. CDR3 bases: TGTGCCAGCAGCTTCGGGACAGGCGAGACTTTTAATGAAAAACTGTTTTTT. Its protein product is CASSFGTGETFNEKLFF.